Presented here are 26 T cell receptor beta chains from one specimen sequenced in a study of cytomegalovirus exposure and HLA in healthy donors. Both 60 Vbeta primers and 13 Jbeta primers went into the PCR. The data were produced by immunoSEQ multiplex PCR, yet TCRdb's version contains in-frame clones alone and is incomplete. The sample lists roughly 180,000 clones, more than 70% occurring once. Sequenced input: PBMCs. The origin of the receptors is a boy aged 5-17 years in good health and CMV-seronegative.

This chain connects TRBV5-1 to TRBJ2-6; D is unclear. Deletions cut 5 bases from V and 0 bases from J, with 15 bases between. This CDR3 is built from 17 residues. From germline, CDR1 is SGHRS and CDR2 YFSETQ. The CDR3 DNA reads TGCGCCAGCAGTCCTAGTTTGCTAAGCTCTGGGGCCAACGTCCTGACTTTC. Translation: CASSPSLLSSGANVLTF. Together with reference TRBV5-1 and TRBJ2-6, the CDR3 gives the full variable domain: KAGVTQTPRYLIKTRGQQVTLSCSPISGHRSVSWYQQTPGQGLQFLFEYFSETQRNKGNFPGRFSGRQFSNSRSEMNVSTLELGDSALYLCASSPSLLSSGANVLTFGAGSRLTVL.

The V gene is TRBV11-2, the J gene TRBJ2-6; D may be TRBD2 (5 bases). The V end was cut by 5 bases, the J end by 0 bases, with 17 bases between. Germline V gene data show CDR1 as SGHAT and CDR2 as FQNNGV. There are 18 residues in the CDR3. The CDR3 DNA is TGTGCCAGCAGCCGTACTCCGGGATCAAACTCTGGGGCCAACGTCCTGACTTTC. Translating it yields CASSRTPGSNSGANVLTF.

This clone was seen a handful of times. This sequence joins TRBV27 and TRBJ1-5; possible D gene TRBD1, 6 bases. Germline lookup yields CDR1 MNHEY and CDR2 SMNVEV (reference sequence). V lost 5 bases to trimming and J lost 3 bases, with 17 bases between them. The CDR3 totals 16 residues. DNA for the CDR3: TGTGCCAGCAGTCCAGGGGAGTTTGGCTTCAATCAGCCCCAGCATTTT. Protein: CASSPGEFGFNQPQHF.

This clone was seen once. V is TRBV14 and J is TRBJ2-2; 7 nucleotides match TRBD1. CDR3 length: 14 amino acids. After removal of 4 bases from V and 5 bases from J, the junction contained 4 bases not matched to a gene. Per the germline V gene, CDR1 is SGHDN and CDR2 is FVKESK. CDR3 in DNA: TGTGCCAGCAGCCCGACAGGGAATACCGGGGAGCTGTTTTTT. Its translation is CASSPTGNTGELFF.

This clone came up a few times. The chain combines TRBV5-5 with TRBJ2-5, with D possibly matching TRBD1 (6 bases). The CDR3 has 12 amino acids. With 0 bases removed from V and 11 bases from J, the gap between germline ends came to 11 bases. The germline CDR1 and CDR2 sequences are SGHKS and YYEKEE (reference sequence). The CDR3 nucleotides are TGTGCCAGCAGCTTGGTAACAGGGCAGCAGTACTTC. It is translated as CASSLVTGQQYF.

J is TRBJ1-1 and V is TRBV11-2; possibly TRBD1 for D (5 bases). CDR1 and CDR2 (germline): SGHAT, FQNNGV. Trimming cost V 1 base and J 1 base, with 10 bases left between them. The CDR3 is 15 amino acids. The CDR3: CASSLVRRANTEAFF. CDR3 in DNA: TGTGCCAGCAGCTTAGTGCGCAGGGCGAACACTGAAGCTTTCTTT.

V is TRBV6-5 and J is TRBJ1-1; a weak D match, TRBD1 (6 bases). Per germline, CDR1 MNHEY and CDR2 SVGAGI. The length of the CDR3 is 14 residues. The V end lost 8 bases, the J end lost 2 bases, and 15 bases lay between the germline ends. The CDR3 loop reads CASGVGGANTEAFF. CDR3 coding DNA: TGTGCCAGCGGAGTGGGGGGGGCTAACACTGAAGCTTTCTTT.

This clone is a singleton in its sample. V and J are TRBV7-2 and TRBJ1-6; D is uncertain. Germline values: CDR1 SGHTA, CDR2 FQGNSA. Trimming left V 5 bases short and J 14 bases short, with 16 bases between. This CDR3 contains 13 residues. The CDR3 loop is CASSPLFLSTLHF. The CDR3 bases are TGTGCCAGCAGCCCCCTCTTCTTGAGCACCCTCCACTTT.

The chain carries TRBV11-3 and TRBJ2-2; tentative D call: TRBD2 (6 bases). Per the germline V gene, CDR1 is SGHNT and CDR2 is YENEEA. The CDR3 contains 12 residues. Trimming removed 8 bases from V and 7 bases from J, with 11 bases in between. The CDR3 is CASLLRGGELFF. CDR3 DNA sequence: TGTGCCAGCCTCTTGCGGGGCGGGGAGCTGTTTTTT.

The gene calls are TRBV6-6 and TRBJ2-1, with D maybe TRBD1 (5 bases). Looked up from germline, CDR1 is MNHNY and CDR2 is SVGAGI (reference sequence). The CDR3 has 11 amino acids. V was shortened by 6 bases and J by 9 bases, with 9 bases between the two germline ends. The CDR3 region is CASSQGGEQFF. The CDR3 DNA is TGTGCCAGCAGCCAGGGTGGTGAGCAGTTCTTC.

J is TRBJ1-3 and V is TRBV5-1; TRBD1 matches 9 bases. The CDR3 totals 20 residues. CDR1 is SGHRS and CDR2 is YFSETQ in the germline V gene. Unmatched junction bases numbered 17, after V lost 1 base and J lost 3 bases. CDR3 DNA sequence: TGCGCCAGCAGCTTGACACCGGGACAGGGATCGTCGGGGAGTGGAAACACCATATATTTT. This sequence encodes CASSLTPGQGSSGSGNTIYF.

V is TRBV5-4 and J is TRBJ2-7, with D tentatively TRBD1 (6 bases). Germline-derived CDR1 and CDR2 are SGHNT and YYREEE (reference sequence). Trimming removed 2 bases from V and 3 bases from J, with 12 bases in between. The CDR3 is made up of 14 amino acids. This chain's CDR3 is CASSLQGANYEQYF. For the CDR3, the DNA is TGTGCCAGCAGCTTACAGGGCGCGAACTACGAGCAGTACTTC.

V usage is TRBV5-5 and J usage is TRBJ2-2, with 12 bases lining up with TRBD2. The length of the CDR3 is 17 residues. Germline CDR1 reads SGHKS; CDR2 reads YYEKEE (reference sequence). The trim removed 4 bases at V and 4 bases at J, leaving 8 bases unmatched. The CDR3 protein is CASSGRLAGDGTGELFF. CDR3 nucleotides: TGTGCCAGCAGCGGAAGACTAGCGGGAGACGGCACCGGGGAGCTGTTTTTT.

This sequence joins TRBV6-6 and TRBJ1-1; D unresolved. Germline V gene lookup returns CDR1 MNHNY and CDR2 SVGAGI (reference sequence). The V end lost 6 bases, the J end lost 1 base, and 12 bases lay between the germline ends. The length of the CDR3 is 14 residues. CDR3 nucleotide sequence: TGTGCCAGCAGACACGGACGGGGGAACACTGAAGCTTTCTTT. As protein: CASRHGRGNTEAFF.

This chain connects TRBV7-9 to TRBJ1-1; D gene ambiguous. The CDR3 extends over 12 amino acids. Germline CDR1 is SEHNR and CDR2 is FQNEAQ (reference sequence). V was cut by 5 bases and J by 7 bases, with 11 bases left in between. The CDR3 region is CASSLTTLEAFF. The CDR3 nucleotides are TGTGCCAGCAGCCTTACAACCCTTGAAGCTTTCTTT.

This clone was seen a handful of times. The rearrangement uses TRBV5-1 and TRBJ2-7; 11 bases fit TRBD2. This CDR3 comprises 14 residues. CDR1 and CDR2 (germline): SGHRS, YFSETQ. The V segment lost 3 bases and the J segment 6 bases; nucleotides outside the gene matches: 5. The CDR3 loop is CASSSTSGVSEQYF. CDR3 nucleotide sequence: TGCGCCAGCAGCTCGACTAGCGGGGTGAGCGAGCAGTACTTC.

This clone turned up a few times. This chain connects TRBV27 to TRBJ2-5, with D perhaps matching TRBD2 (5 bases). The CDR3 has 15 residues. With 5 bases removed from V and 2 bases from J, the gap between germline ends came to 15 bases. The germline V gene has CDR1 MNHEY and CDR2 SMNVEV (reference sequence). The CDR3 here is CASSRGIYQQETQYF. The CDR3 coding sequence is TGTGCCAGCAGTCGGGGAATATACCAACAAGAGACCCAGTACTTC.

V gene TRBV27 combines with J gene TRBJ2-1; a weak D match, TRBD2 (6 bases). Trimming took 6 bases from V and 14 from J, leaving 17 bases between them. Germline-derived CDR1 and CDR2 are MNHEY and SMNVEV (reference sequence). This CDR3 spans 12 amino acids. This CDR3 reads CASSLPGVTKFF. CDR3 in DNA: TGTGCCAGCAGCCTCCCGGGGGTAACAAAGTTCTTC.

The rearrangement uses TRBV5-6 and TRBJ2-1; 7 nucleotides align to TRBD1. V lost 6 bases, J lost 9 bases, and 21 bases stayed unmatched. The V gene's germline CDR1 is SGHDT and CDR2 YYEEEE. The CDR3 consists of 17 residues. The CDR3 spells CASTLNRGRDFTGEQFF. CDR3 coding DNA: TGTGCCAGCACCCTTAACAGGGGAAGAGACTTTACGGGTGAGCAGTTCTTC.

The chain uses TRBV5-1 and TRBJ2-7; the D gene is possibly TRBD2 (6 bases). Germline V gives CDR1 SGHRS, CDR2 YFSETQ. There are 16 residues in the CDR3. The V end lost 2 bases, the J end lost 3 bases, and 18 bases lay between the germline ends. The CDR3 loop is CASSFGGATENYEQYF. The CDR3 coding sequence is TGCGCCAGCAGCTTTGGAGGGGCGACGGAAAACTACGAGCAGTACTTC.

This chain uses TRBV5-6 with TRBJ2-7; TRBD1 matches 7 bases. The CDR3 extends over 12 amino acids. J was trimmed by 3 bases and V by 3 bases; bases with no gene match: 0. The germline CDR1 and CDR2 sequences are SGHDT and YYEEEE. CDR3 region: CASSWDSYEQYF. In nucleotides, the CDR3 is TGTGCCAGCAGCTGGGACAGCTACGAGCAGTACTTC.

Only a few counts were recorded for this clone. This sequence joins TRBV4-3 and TRBJ1-6; no clear D. The CDR3 totals 13 residues. Germline V gene lookup returns CDR1 LGHNA and CDR2 YSLEER. V lost 1 base, J lost 7 bases, and 5 bases lay in between. The CDR3: CASSQALNSPLHF. CDR3 DNA sequence: TGCGCCAGCAGCCAAGCTCTCAATTCACCCCTCCACTTT.

This chain links TRBV6-6 with TRBJ2-7; TRBD2 is a possible D gene (6 bases). CDR3 length: 14 residues. The germline V gene has CDR1 MNHNY and CDR2 SVGAGI (reference sequence). The V end lost 11 bases, the J end lost 2 bases, and 19 bases lay between the germline ends. CDR3 nucleotide sequence: TGTGCCGGAGCTGTTGGGGGAGGACCCTACGAGCAGTACTTC. It encodes CAGAVGGGPYEQYF.

The gene calls are TRBV7-3 and TRBJ2-7; D might be TRBD2 (5 bases). The germline V and J ends were trimmed by 2 bases and 3 bases, with 8 bases remaining between them. CDR3 length: 13 residues. CDR1 and CDR2 from the germline V gene are SGHTA and FQGTGA. CDR3 region: CASSLGLVYEQYF. The CDR3 DNA reads TGTGCCAGCAGCTTAGGACTTGTCTACGAGCAGTACTTC.

J is TRBJ1-2 and V is TRBV18; 8 nucleotides match TRBD1. V trimming: 6 bases; J trimming: 7 bases; junction bases outside the gene matches: 13. CDR1 is KGHSH, CDR2 LQKENI, per germline. The CDR3 runs 15 residues. This chain's CDR3 is CASSNGQGIMVGYTF. CDR3 nucleotides: TGTGCCAGCTCCAACGGACAGGGAATTATGGTTGGCTACACCTTC.

The V call is TRBV7-9, the J call TRBJ2-7, with TRBD2 matching 9 bases. V dropped 1 base and J dropped 0; count of bases not matched to a gene: 7. Germline loops: CDR1 SEHNR, CDR2 FQNEAQ (reference sequence). The CDR3 is 17 amino acids. The CDR3 region has the DNA TGTGCCAGCAGCTTAGGGGTCCTAGCGGGGTCCTCCTACGAGCAGTACTTC. Amino acids: CASSLGVLAGSSYEQYF.